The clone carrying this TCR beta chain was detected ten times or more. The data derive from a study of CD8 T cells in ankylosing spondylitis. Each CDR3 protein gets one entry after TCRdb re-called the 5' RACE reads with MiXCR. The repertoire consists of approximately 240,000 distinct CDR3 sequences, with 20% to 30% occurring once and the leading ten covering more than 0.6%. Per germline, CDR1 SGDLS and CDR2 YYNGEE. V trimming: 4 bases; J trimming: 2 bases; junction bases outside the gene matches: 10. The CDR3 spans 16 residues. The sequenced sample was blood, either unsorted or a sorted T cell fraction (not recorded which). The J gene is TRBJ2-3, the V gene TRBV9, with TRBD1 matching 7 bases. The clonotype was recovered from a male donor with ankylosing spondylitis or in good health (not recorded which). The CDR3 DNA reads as TGTGCCAGCAGCTTACGAAGACAGGGACCCACAGATACGCAGTATTTT. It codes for CASSLRRQGPTDTQYF.